This TCR beta chain was identified during a study of blood T cell repertoires in COVID-19. About the research overall: Spain, Italy and the United States supplied samples that represented acute and convalescent COVID-19.

This CDR3 region has 16 residues. The germline V gene has CDR1 SSHAT and CDR2 FNYEAQ (reference sequence). Categorization into cohorts depended on clinical history that participants reported. Study processing details: The authors estimated nucleated cell counts from reference gene primer amplification. Generated by immunoSEQ multiplex PCR, the TCRdb table keeps only in-frame clones and is missing some. V and J calls and clone size come straight from that table; D and trimming were deduced from the DNA. The table lists about 270,000 clones, less than 90% of them singletons. Details on this clone: An end of the junction differs from the germline gene, which may be a read error.

This TCR was recovered from a woman in her 50s who had recovered from COVID-19. Material: PBMCs or T cells enriched from blood (not recorded which). This chain connects TRBV7-7 to TRBJ2-7; 7 bases match TRBD2. Here the CDR3 DNA reads TGTGCTAGCAGCTTAGACTGTTTTGAGCGGGACGCCGAGCAGTACTTC. Residues: CASSLDCFERDAEQYF.